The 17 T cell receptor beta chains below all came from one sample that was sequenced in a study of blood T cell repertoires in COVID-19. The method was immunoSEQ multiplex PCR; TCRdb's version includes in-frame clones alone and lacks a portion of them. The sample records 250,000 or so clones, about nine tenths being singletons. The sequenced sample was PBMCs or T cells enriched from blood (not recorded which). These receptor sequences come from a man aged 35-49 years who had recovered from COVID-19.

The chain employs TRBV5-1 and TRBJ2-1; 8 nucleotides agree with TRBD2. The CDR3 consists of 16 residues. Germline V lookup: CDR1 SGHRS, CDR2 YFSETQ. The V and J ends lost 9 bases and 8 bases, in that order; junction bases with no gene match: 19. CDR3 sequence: CANTTPGGRKPDEQFF. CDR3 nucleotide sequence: TGCGCCAACACCACCCCTGGCGGGAGGAAACCCGATGAGCAGTTCTTC.

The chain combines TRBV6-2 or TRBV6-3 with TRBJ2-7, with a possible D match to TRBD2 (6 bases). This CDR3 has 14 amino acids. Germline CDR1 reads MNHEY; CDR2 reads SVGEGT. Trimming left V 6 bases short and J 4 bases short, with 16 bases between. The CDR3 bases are TGTGCCAGCAGCGGGAGCGGCTCCCGTTACGAGCAGTACTTC. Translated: CASSGSGSRYEQYF.

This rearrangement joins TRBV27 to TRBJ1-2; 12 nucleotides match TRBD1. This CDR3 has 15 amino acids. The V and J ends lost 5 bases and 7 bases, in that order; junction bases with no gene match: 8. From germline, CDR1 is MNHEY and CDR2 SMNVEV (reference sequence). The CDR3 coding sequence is TGTGCCAGCAGTCTAGCCGGGACAGGGGGCTTTGGCTACACCTTC. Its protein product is CASSLAGTGGFGYTF.

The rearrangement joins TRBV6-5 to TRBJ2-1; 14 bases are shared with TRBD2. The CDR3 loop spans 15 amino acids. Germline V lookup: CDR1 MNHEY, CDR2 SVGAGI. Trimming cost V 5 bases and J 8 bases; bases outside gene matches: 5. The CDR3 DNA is TGTGCCAGCAGTCCGGGACTAGCGGGAGTCGATGAGCAGTTCTTC. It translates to CASSPGLAGVDEQFF.

CDR3 amino acids: CASSPGWQAFF. CDR3 DNA sequence: TGTGCCAGCAGCCCTGGCTGGCAAGCTTTCTTT. The chain carries TRBV12-3 or TRBV12-4 and TRBJ1-1; D remains unclear. V was shortened by 6 bases and J by 9 bases, with 11 bases between the two germline ends. This CDR3 is 11 amino acids long.

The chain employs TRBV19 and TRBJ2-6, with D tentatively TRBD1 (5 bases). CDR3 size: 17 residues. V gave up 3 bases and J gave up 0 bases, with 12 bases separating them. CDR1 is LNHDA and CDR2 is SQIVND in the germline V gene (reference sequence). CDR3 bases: TGTGCCAGTAGTATCGACAGCTCCTTCTCTGGGGCCAACGTCCTGACTTTC. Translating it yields CASSIDSSFSGANVLTF.

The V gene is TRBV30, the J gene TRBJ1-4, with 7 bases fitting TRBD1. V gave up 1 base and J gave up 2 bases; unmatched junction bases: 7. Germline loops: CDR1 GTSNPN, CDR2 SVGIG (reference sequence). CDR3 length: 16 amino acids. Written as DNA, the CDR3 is TGTGCCTGGAGTGCCTACCGACAGGGTACTAATGAAAAACTGTTTTTT. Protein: CAWSAYRQGTNEKLFF.

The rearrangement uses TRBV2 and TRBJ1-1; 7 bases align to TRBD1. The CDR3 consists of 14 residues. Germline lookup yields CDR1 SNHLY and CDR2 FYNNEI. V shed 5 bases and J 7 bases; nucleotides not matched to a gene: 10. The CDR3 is CASSMTGLGIEAFF. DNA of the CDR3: TGTGCCAGCAGTATGACAGGGCTCGGTATTGAAGCTTTCTTT.

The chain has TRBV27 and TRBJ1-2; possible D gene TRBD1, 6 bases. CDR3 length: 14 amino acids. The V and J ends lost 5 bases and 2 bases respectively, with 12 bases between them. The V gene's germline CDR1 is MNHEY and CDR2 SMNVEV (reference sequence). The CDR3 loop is CASSRQVANYGYTF. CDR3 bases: TGTGCCAGCAGTCGACAGGTCGCAAACTATGGCTACACCTTC.

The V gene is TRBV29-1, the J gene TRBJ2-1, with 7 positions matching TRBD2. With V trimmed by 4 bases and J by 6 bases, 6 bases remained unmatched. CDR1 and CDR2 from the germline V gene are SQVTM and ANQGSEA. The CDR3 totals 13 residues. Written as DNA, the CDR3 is TGCAGCGTTGTTGGTGCGGGAGTCAATGAGCAGTTCTTC. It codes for CSVVGAGVNEQFF.

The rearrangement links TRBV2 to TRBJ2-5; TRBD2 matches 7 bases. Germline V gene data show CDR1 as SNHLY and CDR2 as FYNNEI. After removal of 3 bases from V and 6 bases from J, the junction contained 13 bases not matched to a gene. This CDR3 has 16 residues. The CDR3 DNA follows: TGTGCCAGCAGTGATGGAGGCGGGACTACCACGAAGACCCAGTACTTC. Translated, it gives CASSDGGGTTTKTQYF.

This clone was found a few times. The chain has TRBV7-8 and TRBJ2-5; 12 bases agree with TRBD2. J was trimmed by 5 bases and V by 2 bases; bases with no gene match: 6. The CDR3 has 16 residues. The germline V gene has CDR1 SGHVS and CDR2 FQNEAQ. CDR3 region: CASSLSLAGGRETQYF. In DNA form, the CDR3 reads TGTGCCAGCAGCTTATCCCTAGCGGGAGGGAGGGAGACCCAGTACTTC.

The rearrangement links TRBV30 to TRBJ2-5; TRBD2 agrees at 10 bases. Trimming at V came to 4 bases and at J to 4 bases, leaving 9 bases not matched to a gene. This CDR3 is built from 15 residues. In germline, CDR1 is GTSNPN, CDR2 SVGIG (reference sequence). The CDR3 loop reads CAWNPGTSVRETQYF. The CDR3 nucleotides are TGTGCCTGGAACCCCGGGACTAGCGTCCGAGAGACCCAGTACTTC.

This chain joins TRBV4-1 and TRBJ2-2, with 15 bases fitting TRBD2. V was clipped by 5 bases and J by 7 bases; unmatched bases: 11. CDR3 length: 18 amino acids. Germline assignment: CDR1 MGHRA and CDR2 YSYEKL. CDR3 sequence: CASSSPGLAGGGFGELFF. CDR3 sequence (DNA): TGCGCCAGCAGCTCCCCGGGACTAGCGGGGGGCGGATTCGGGGAGCTGTTTTTT.

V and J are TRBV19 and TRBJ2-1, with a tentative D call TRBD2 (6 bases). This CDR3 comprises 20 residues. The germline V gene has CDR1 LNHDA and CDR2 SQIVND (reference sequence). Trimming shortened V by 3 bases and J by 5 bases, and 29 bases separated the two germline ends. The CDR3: CASSMGPRVIRGNYDNEQFF. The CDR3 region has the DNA TGTGCCAGTAGTATGGGTCCTAGGGTTATCCGGGGGAATTACGACAATGAGCAGTTCTTC. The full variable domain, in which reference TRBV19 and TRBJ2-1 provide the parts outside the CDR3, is DGGITQSPKYLFRKEGQNVTLSCEQNLNHDAMYWYRQDPGQGLRLIYYSQIVNDFQKGDIAEGYSVSREKKESFPLTVTSAQKNPTAFYLCASSMGPRVIRGNYDNEQFFGPGTRLTVL.

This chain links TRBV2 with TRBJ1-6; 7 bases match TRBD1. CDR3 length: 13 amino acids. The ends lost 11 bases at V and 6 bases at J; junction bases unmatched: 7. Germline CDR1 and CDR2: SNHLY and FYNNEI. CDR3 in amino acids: CAGRGTANSPLHF. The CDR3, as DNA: TGTGCCGGACGCGGGACAGCTAATTCACCCCTCCACTTT.

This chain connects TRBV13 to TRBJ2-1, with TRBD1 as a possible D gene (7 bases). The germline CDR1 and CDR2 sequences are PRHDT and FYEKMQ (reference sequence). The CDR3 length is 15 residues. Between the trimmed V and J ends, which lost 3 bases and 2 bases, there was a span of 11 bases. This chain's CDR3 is CASSFSRGAYNEQFF. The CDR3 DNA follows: TGTGCCAGCAGCTTTAGCAGGGGGGCCTACAATGAGCAGTTCTTC. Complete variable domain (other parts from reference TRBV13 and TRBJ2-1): AAGVIQSPRHLIKEKRETATLKCYPIPRHDTVYWYQQGPGQDPQFLISFYEKMQSDKGSIPDRFSAQQFSDYHSELNMSSLELGDSALYFCASSFSRGAYNEQFFGPGTRLTVL.